This TCR beta chain was sequenced in a study of T cells in Graves' hyperthyroidism and ophthalmopathy. The TCR beta CDR3 regions underwent amplification using RNA transcripts as the source. First-round RT-PCR of the TCR CDR3 relied on the HTBI primer set. TCRdb reprocessed the multiplex PCR reads via MiXCR and lists one record per CDR3 protein. The sample consists of more than 300,000 distinct CDR3 sequences, about 18% of them appearing once. CDR1 DFQATT and CDR2 SNEGSKA come from the germline V gene (reference sequence). This CDR3 comprises 16 residues. V dropped 2 bases and J dropped 4; count of bases not matched to a gene: 10. In this sample, this clonotype turned up many times.

Sequences were obtained from blood. The source is a man between 18 and 35 years old with Graves' ophthalmopathy. The V gene is TRBV20-1, the J gene TRBJ1-5; 8 positions match TRBD1. This chain's CDR3 is CSARRTGSPSNQPQHF. DNA for the CDR3: TGCAGTGCTAGAAGGACAGGGAGTCCCTCAAATCAGCCCCAGCATTTT.